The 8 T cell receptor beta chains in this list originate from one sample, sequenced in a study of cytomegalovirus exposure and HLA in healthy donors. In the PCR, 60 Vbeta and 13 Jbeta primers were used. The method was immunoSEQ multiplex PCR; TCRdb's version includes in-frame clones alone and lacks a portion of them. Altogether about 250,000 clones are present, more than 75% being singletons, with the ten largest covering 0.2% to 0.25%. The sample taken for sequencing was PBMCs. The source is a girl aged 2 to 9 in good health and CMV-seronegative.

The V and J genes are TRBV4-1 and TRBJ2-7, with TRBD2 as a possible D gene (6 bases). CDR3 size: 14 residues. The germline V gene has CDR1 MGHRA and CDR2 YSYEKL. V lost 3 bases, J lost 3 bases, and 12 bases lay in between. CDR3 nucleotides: TGCGCCAGCAGCCAGCTGAGCGGGTACTACGAGCAGTACTTC. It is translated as CASSQLSGYYEQYF.

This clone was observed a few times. The CDR3 DNA reads as TGTGCCAGCTCTCTTACTAGCGCACGTACTAATGAGCAGTTCTTC. Amino acid sequence: CASSLTSARTNEQFF. This rearrangement joins TRBV18 to TRBJ2-1; TRBD2 aligns across 7 bases. The CDR3 contains 15 residues. Germline CDR1 KGHSH, CDR2 LQKENI. Trimming removed 6 bases from V and 7 bases from J; junction bases left unmatched: 12. Full variable domain (outside the CDR3, taken from reference TRBV18 and TRBJ2-1): NAGVMQNPRHLVRRRGQEARLRCSPMKGHSHVYWYRQLPEEGLKFMVYLQKENIIDESGMPKERFSAEFPKEGPSILRIQQVVRGDSAAYFCASSLTSARTNEQFFGPGTRLTVL.

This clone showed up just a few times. The DNA of the CDR3 is TGTGCCAGCAGCCTAGCGGGGGGTCGGAATGAGCAGTTCTTC. This codes for CASSLAGGRNEQFF. This rearrangement joins TRBV6-1 to TRBJ2-1, with 11 bases fitting TRBD2. Germline CDR1 reads MNHNS; CDR2 reads SASEGT. The CDR3 length is 14 residues. Trimming at V came to 6 bases and at J to 7 bases, leaving 5 bases not matched to a gene.

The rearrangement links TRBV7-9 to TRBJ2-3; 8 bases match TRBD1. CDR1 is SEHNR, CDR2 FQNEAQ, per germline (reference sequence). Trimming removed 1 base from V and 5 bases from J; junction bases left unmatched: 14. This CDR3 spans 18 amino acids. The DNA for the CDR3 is TGTGCCAGCAGCTTAGTAGTAGTATGGACAGGGAAGGGAGATACGCAGTATTTT. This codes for CASSLVVVWTGKGDTQYF.

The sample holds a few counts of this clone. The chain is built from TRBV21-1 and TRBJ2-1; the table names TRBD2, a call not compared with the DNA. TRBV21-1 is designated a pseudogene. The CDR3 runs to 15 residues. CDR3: CASSVMGTRSNEQFF. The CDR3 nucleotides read TGTGCCAGCAGTGTAATGGGGACTCGCTCCAATGAGCAGTTCTTC.

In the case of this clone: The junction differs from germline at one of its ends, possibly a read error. Written as DNA, the CDR3 is TGTGCCAGCAGTGGACGGCGGGAGTGGTTC. Translated, it gives CASSGRREWF. The V and J genes are TRBV2 and TRBJ2-7; TRBD2 aligns across 7 bases. The CDR3 runs 10 residues. CDR1 is SNHLY and CDR2 is FYNNEI in the germline V gene. Full variable domain (remainder filled in from reference TRBV2 and TRBJ2-7): EPEVTQTPSHQVTQMGQEVILRCVPISNHLYFYWYRQILGQKVEFLVSFYNNEISEKSEIFDDQFSVERPDGSNFTLKIRSTKLEDSAMYFCASSGRREWFGPGTRLTVT.

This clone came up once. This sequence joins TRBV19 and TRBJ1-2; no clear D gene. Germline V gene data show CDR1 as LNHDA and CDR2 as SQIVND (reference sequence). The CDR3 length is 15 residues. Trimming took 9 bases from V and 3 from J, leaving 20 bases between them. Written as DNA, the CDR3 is TGTGCCAGCTCCCGACAAGGCGCGAGAGACTATGGCTACACCTTC. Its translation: CASSRQGARDYGYTF.

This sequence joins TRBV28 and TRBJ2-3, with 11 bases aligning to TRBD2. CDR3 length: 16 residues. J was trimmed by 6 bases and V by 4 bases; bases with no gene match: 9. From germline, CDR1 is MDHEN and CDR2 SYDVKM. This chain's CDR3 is CASSSLTSGSLDTQYF. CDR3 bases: TGTGCCAGCAGTTCGCTAACTAGCGGGAGTCTTGATACGCAGTATTTT.